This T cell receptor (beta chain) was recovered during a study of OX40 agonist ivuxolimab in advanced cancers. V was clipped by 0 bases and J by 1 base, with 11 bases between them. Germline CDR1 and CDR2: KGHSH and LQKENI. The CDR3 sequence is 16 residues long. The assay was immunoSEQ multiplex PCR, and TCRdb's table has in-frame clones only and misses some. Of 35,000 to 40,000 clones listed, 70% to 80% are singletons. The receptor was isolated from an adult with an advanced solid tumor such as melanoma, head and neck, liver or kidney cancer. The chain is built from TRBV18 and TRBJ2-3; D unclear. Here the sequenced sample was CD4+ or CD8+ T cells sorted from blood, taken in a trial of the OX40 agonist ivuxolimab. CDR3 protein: CASSPPALRGTDTQYF. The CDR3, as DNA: TGTGCCAGCTCACCACCGGCTCTCCGGGGCACAGATACGCAGTATTTT.